The 13 T cell receptor beta chains below come from one sample, sequenced in a study of CD8+ T cells in alopecia areata. Extracted RNA was reverse transcribed, and the resulting cDNA served as sequencing template. Generated by immunoSEQ multiplex PCR, the TCRdb table keeps only in-frame clones and is missing some. The sample lists roughly 250,000 clones, under 80% occurring once. Sample: CD4+ T cells sorted from blood, taken at week 0. Receptor source: a human donor with alopecia areata.

V and J are TRBV5-1 and TRBJ2-3; no reliable D call. V lost 5 bases, J lost 6 bases, and 13 bases lay in between. The CDR3 extends over 13 amino acids. Looked up from germline, CDR1 is SGHRS and CDR2 is YFSETQ. CDR3 region: CASSPKGPDTQYF. The CDR3 nucleotides read TGCGCCAGCAGTCCAAAAGGGCCGGATACGCAGTATTTT.

In regard to this clone: Its ends do not fully match the called genes, so a read error is possible. The chain recombines TRBV7-7 with TRBJ2-5, with D perhaps being TRBD1 or TRBD2 (5 bases each). The CDR3 spans 19 residues. From germline, CDR1 is SSHAT and CDR2 FNYEAQ (reference sequence). The CDR3 DNA follows: TGTGCTAGCAGCTTGGCTAGTGGGGGACCCTCCCTACCGAGGGAGACCCAGTACTTC. It is translated as CASSLASGGPSLPRETQYF.

This clone was counted between two and nine times. J is TRBJ2-7 and V is TRBV9, with 8 bases fitting TRBD2. Trimming took 4 bases from V and 4 from J; bases not matched to a gene: 7. CDR1 SGDLS and CDR2 YYNGEE come from the germline V gene. CDR3 length: 14 residues. In DNA form, the CDR3 reads TGTGCCAGCAGCCCAGGACTAGCAATTTACGAGCAGTACTTC. Encoded protein: CASSPGLAIYEQYF. Drawing the rest from reference TRBV9 and TRBJ2-7, the complete variable domain is DSGVTQTPKHLITATGQRVTLRCSPRSGDLSVYWYQQSLDQGLQFLIQYYNGEERAKGNILERFSAQQFPDLHSELNLSSLELGDSALYFCASSPGLAIYEQYFGPGTRLTVT.

As concerns this clone: Other DNA sequences within the sample encode an identical CDR3. This chain links TRBV30 with TRBJ1-5; D is undetermined. V was clipped by 0 bases and J by 4 bases, with 10 bases between them. CDR3 length: 14 amino acids. Germline CDR1 reads GTSNPN; CDR2 reads SVGIG (reference sequence). The CDR3 DNA sequence: TGTGCCTGGAGTGTACTGGGGAGAAATCAGCCCCAGCATTTT. Protein: CAWSVLGRNQPQHF.

This clone was picked up a small number of times. The V and J genes are TRBV29-1 and TRBJ2-2, with D tentatively TRBD1 (5 bases). The CDR3 is 14 residues long. The V and J ends lost 4 bases and 4 bases respectively, with 13 bases between them. Germline CDR1 is SQVTM and CDR2 is ANQGSEA. The CDR3 loop reads CSVGQLLGTGELFF. The CDR3 DNA sequence: TGCAGCGTTGGACAGCTGTTAGGCACCGGGGAGCTGTTTTTT.

This clone was recorded once. The V and J genes are TRBV19 and TRBJ2-6; possible D gene TRBD2, 6 bases. This CDR3 has 17 amino acids. Trimming stripped 8 bases from V and 0 bases from J, with 17 bases between. The germline CDR1 and CDR2 sequences are LNHDA and SQIVND (reference sequence). The CDR3 DNA sequence: TGTGCCAGTTTGGGGGAGGTCGTGAGCTCTGGGGCCAACGTCCTGACTTTC. Residues: CASLGEVVSSGANVLTF.

The CDR3 sequence is CSVAGTAADSYEQYF. The CDR3 coding sequence is TGCAGCGTTGCGGGCACGGCAGCCGACTCCTACGAGCAGTACTTC. The chain carries TRBV29-1 and TRBJ2-7; D unclear. The germline V and J ends were trimmed by 4 bases and 0 bases, with 16 bases remaining between them. This CDR3 has 15 residues. Looked up from germline, CDR1 is SQVTM and CDR2 is ANQGSEA.

This chain's CDR3 is CASSEGLAGAQETQYF. CDR3 DNA: TGTGCCAGCAGCGAGGGACTAGCGGGGGCCCAAGAGACCCAGTACTTC. The chain has TRBV9 and TRBJ2-5; 14 bases match TRBD2. This CDR3 has 16 amino acids. The trim removed 3 bases at V and 1 base at J, leaving 2 bases unmatched. Germline V lookup: CDR1 SGDLS, CDR2 YYNGEE.

The rearrangement uses TRBV29-1 and TRBJ2-5; D ambiguous. The CDR3 is 11 residues long. The germline V gene encodes CDR1 SQVTM and CDR2 ANQGSEA. The V end lost 3 bases, the J end lost 7 bases, and 9 bases lay between the germline ends. The CDR3 here is CSVDWLGTQYF. CDR3 nucleotide sequence: TGCAGCGTTGATTGGCTGGGGACCCAGTACTTC.

CDR3 nucleotides: TGTGCCAGCCGCGGTGGGAGGATCGGCAATCAGCCCCAGCATTTT. Amino acids: CASRGGRIGNQPQHF. The J gene is TRBJ1-5, the V gene TRBV2; D call uncertain. V was pared by 8 bases and J by 2 bases, with 16 bases between. The CDR3 consists of 15 residues. Germline V gives CDR1 SNHLY, CDR2 FYNNEI.

The chain is built from TRBV9 and TRBJ2-7; 8 bases line up with TRBD2. Germline V lookup: CDR1 SGDLS, CDR2 YYNGEE. There are 14 residues in the CDR3. V was clipped by 4 bases and J by 3 bases; unmatched bases: 6. This CDR3 reads CASSPSGGYYEQYF. The DNA for the CDR3 is TGTGCCAGCAGCCCCAGCGGGGGCTACTACGAGCAGTACTTC.

For the CDR3, the DNA is TGTGCCAGCAGGGAACGGAGTGACACTGAAGCTTTCTTT. This codes for CASRERSDTEAFF. V and J are TRBV6-5 and TRBJ1-1; D gene uncertain. V was shortened by 6 bases and J by 3 bases, with 11 bases between the two germline ends. CDR3 length: 13 amino acids. The germline gives CDR1 MNHEY, CDR2 SVGAGI.

Points on this clone: The sample holds other DNA sequences that translate to the same CDR3. This chain links TRBV30 with TRBJ1-6; weak D call: TRBD1 (6 bases). Germline loops: CDR1 GTSNPN, CDR2 SVGIG (reference sequence). V lost 0 bases to trimming and J lost 7 bases, with 7 bases between them. The CDR3 spans 13 residues. The CDR3 sequence: CAWSVGGNSPLHF. The CDR3 DNA is TGTGCCTGGAGTGTCGGGGGCAATTCACCCCTCCACTTT.